This T cell receptor (beta chain) was sequenced in a study of cytomegalovirus exposure and HLA in healthy donors. The overall study: Assignment to the Caucasian-associated ancestry cluster applied to approximately 79% of the approximately 400 genotyped donors. Study findings and constraints: The analysis excluded some indistinguishable V segments, including TRBV6-2 and TRBV6-3.

With regard to this clone: The target antigen is unknown.

CDR1 and CDR2 (germline): MDHEN, SYDVKM. The CDR3 is 18 amino acids. V lost 6 bases and J lost 3; bases outside the gene matches: 8. The primer mix had 60 Vbeta and 13 Jbeta primers. Repertoires were generated with immunoSEQ multiplex PCR, while TCRdb's copy carries only in-frame clones and drops some. The repertoire holds about 120,000 clones, around 60% seen once, with over 8.5% in the top ten. Sequenced material: PBMCs. The sequence was obtained from a woman aged 40-49 years in good health and CMV-seropositive. The rearrangement uses TRBV28 and TRBJ2-1; TRBD2 agrees at 16 bases. The CDR3 coding sequence is TGTGCCAGCAGGACACCGGGACTAGCGGGAGGGGGCTACAATGAGCAGTTCTTC. Protein: CASRTPGLAGGGYNEQFF.